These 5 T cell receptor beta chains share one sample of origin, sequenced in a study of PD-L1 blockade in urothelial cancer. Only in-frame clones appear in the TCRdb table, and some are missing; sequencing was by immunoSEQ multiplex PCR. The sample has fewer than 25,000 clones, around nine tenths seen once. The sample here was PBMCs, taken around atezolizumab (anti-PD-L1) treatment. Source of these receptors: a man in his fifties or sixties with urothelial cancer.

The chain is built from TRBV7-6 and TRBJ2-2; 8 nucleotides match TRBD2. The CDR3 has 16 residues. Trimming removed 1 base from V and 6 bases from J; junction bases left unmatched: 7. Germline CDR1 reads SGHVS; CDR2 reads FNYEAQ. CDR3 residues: CASSLVAGGLAGELFF. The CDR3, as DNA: TGTGCCAGCAGCTTAGTGGCGGGGGGATTGGCCGGGGAGCTGTTTTTT.

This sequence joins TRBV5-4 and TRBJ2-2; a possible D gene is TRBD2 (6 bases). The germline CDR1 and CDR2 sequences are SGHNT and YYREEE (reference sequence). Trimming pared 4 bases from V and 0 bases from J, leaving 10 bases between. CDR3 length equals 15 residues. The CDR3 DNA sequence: TGTGCCAGCAGCCCTGGGAGGACGAACACCGGGGAGCTGTTTTTT. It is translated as CASSPGRTNTGELFF.

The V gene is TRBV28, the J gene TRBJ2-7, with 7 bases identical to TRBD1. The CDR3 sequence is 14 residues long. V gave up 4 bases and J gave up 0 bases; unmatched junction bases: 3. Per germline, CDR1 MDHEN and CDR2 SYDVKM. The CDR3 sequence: CASSYRGSSYEQYF. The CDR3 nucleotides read TGTGCCAGCAGTTACAGGGGCAGCTCCTACGAGCAGTACTTC.

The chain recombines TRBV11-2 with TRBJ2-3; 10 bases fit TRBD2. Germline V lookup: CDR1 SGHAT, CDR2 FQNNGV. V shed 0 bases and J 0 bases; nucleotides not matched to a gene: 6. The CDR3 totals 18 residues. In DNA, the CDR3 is TGTGCCAGCAGCTTAGAACTAGCGGGGCGGCACAGCACAGATACGCAGTATTTT. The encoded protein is CASSLELAGRHSTDTQYF.

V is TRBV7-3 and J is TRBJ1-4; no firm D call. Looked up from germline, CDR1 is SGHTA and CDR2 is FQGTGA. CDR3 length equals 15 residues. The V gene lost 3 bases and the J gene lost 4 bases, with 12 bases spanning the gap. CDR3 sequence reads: CASSFGEGFNEKLFF. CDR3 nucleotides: TGTGCCAGCAGCTTCGGGGAGGGTTTTAATGAAAAACTGTTTTTT.